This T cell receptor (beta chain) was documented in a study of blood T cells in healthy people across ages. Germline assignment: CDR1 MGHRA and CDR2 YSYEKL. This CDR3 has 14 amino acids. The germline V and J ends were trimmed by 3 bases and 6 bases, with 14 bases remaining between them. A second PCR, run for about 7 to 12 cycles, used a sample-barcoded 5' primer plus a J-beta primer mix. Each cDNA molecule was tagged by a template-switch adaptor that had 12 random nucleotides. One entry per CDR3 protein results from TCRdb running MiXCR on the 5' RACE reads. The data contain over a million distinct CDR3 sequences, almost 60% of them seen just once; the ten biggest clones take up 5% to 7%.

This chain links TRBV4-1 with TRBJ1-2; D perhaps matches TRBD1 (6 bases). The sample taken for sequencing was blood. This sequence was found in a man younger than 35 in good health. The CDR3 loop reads CASSHGRGPDGYTF. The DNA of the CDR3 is TGCGCCAGCAGCCATGGCCGGGGGCCGGATGGCTACACCTTC.